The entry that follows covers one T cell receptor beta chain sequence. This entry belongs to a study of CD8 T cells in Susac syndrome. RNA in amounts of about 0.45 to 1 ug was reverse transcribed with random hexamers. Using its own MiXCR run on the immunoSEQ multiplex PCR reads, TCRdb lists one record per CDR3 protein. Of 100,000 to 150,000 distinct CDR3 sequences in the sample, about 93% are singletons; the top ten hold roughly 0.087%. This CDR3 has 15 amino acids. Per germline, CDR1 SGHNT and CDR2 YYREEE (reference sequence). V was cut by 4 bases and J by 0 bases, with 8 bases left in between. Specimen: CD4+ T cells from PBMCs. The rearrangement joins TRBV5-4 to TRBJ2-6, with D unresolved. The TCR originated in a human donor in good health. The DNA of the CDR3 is TGTGCCAGCAGCCGACAAACCTCTGGGGCCAACGTCCTGACTTTC. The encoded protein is CASSRQTSGANVLTF.